The 29 T cell receptor beta chains below were found in one sample sequenced in a study of lymphopenia after photon versus proton radiotherapy. Data came from immunoSEQ multiplex PCR; TCRdb stores just in-frame clones and leaves some out. The data show tens of thousands of clones, under 95% seen once. The sequenced sample was peripheral blood, obtained from a patient treated with photon-based radiotherapy. Receptor source: a middle-aged woman with cholangiocarcinoma.

The chain employs TRBV27 and TRBJ1-6; tentative D call: TRBD1 (6 bases). The CDR3 is 16 residues long. CDR1 is MNHEY, CDR2 SMNVEV, per germline (reference sequence). Trimming removed 2 bases from V and 10 bases from J, with 18 bases in between. In nucleotides, the CDR3 is TGTGCCAGCAGTTTAGCGAGGCCAGGGGCGGGCTCACCCCTCCACTTT. It codes for CASSLARPGAGSPLHF.

This sequence joins TRBV7-2 and TRBJ1-3; D is undetermined. The germline CDR1 and CDR2 sequences are SGHTA and FQGNSA. The CDR3 runs to 15 residues. Trimming removed 0 bases at V and 3 bases at J, with 9 bases between. CDR3 coding DNA: TGTGCCAGCAGCTTAGCGAGAGCAGTTGGAAACACCATATATTTT. Protein: CASSLARAVGNTIYF.

The chain joins TRBV11-2 to TRBJ2-7; TRBD1 matches 11 bases. V was clipped by 2 bases and J by 1 base; unmatched bases: 7. The CDR3 length is 17 residues. Germline V CDR1 and CDR2: SGHAT, FQNNGV. The CDR3 here is CASSLKPGTGGSYEQYF. Written as DNA, the CDR3 is TGTGCCAGCAGCTTAAAACCGGGGACAGGGGGGTCCTACGAGCAGTACTTC.

The chain employs TRBV6-5 and TRBJ1-4; D gene ambiguous. The CDR3 consists of 14 residues. The germline V gene encodes CDR1 MNHEY and CDR2 SVGAGI. V dropped 6 bases and J dropped 5 bases, with 13 bases sitting between them. The CDR3 is CASSRVDKNEKLFF. The CDR3 nucleotides read TGTGCCAGCAGCCGAGTGGATAAGAATGAAAAACTGTTTTTT.

The chain employs TRBV5-6 and TRBJ2-5; 7 bases are shared with TRBD2. This CDR3 comprises 15 residues. The V gene end was trimmed by 3 bases and the J gene end by 5 bases; junction bases not matched to a gene: 10. Germline assignment: CDR1 SGHDT and CDR2 YYEEEE. CDR3 sequence: CASSSAAGVQETQYF. CDR3 nucleotides: TGTGCCAGCAGCTCAGCGGCGGGGGTTCAGGAGACCCAGTACTTC.

This clone showed up just once. The chain joins TRBV27 to TRBJ2-7; TRBD1 might be the D (6 bases). V shed 6 bases and J shed 1 base, with 19 bases lying between them. This CDR3 has 16 amino acids. The germline gives CDR1 MNHEY, CDR2 SMNVEV (reference sequence). This CDR3 reads CASRKQGRSQSYEQYF. The CDR3 DNA sequence: TGTGCCAGCAGGAAACAGGGTCGGTCCCAATCCTACGAGCAGTACTTC.

The J gene is TRBJ2-2, the V gene TRBV5-4; the D is unclear. The CDR3 has 14 residues. The V and J ends lost 0 bases and 4 bases respectively, with 7 bases between them. Germline loops: CDR1 SGHNT, CDR2 YYREEE (reference sequence). CDR3: CASSLASITGELFF. CDR3 coding DNA: TGTGCCAGCAGCTTGGCTTCTATCACCGGGGAGCTGTTTTTT. The full variable domain, rest sourced from reference TRBV5-4 and TRBJ2-2, is ETGVTQSPTHLIKTRGQQVTLRCSSQSGHNTVSWYQQALGQGPQFIFQYYREEENGRGNFPPRFSGLQFPNYSSELNVNALELDDSALYLCASSLASITGELFFGEGSRLTVL.

The gene calls are TRBV5-4 and TRBJ2-7, with D perhaps being TRBD1 or TRBD2 (5 bases each). The V gene lost 4 bases and the J gene lost 0 bases, with 14 bases spanning the gap. The CDR3 is made up of 15 amino acids. Germline V gene lookup returns CDR1 SGHNT and CDR2 YYREEE (reference sequence). As DNA, the CDR3 is TGTGCCAGCAGCGTCGGGACGTTAAGCTCCTACGAGCAGTACTTC. Translating gives CASSVGTLSSYEQYF.

This clone was seen more than once but under ten times. V and J are TRBV6-1 and TRBJ1-4; 11 bases align to TRBD1. Germline CDR1 is MNHNS and CDR2 is SASEGT. V gave up 0 bases and J gave up 7 bases; unmatched junction bases: 10. The CDR3 runs to 18 residues. CDR3 DNA sequence: TGTGCCAGCAGTGAAGCCATTATATTCGGGACAGGGGGTGAAAAACTGTTTTTT. Translation: CASSEAIIFGTGGEKLFF.

The gene calls are TRBV28 and TRBJ2-5; 9 nucleotides align to TRBD2. The J segment lost 5 bases and the V segment lost 3 bases, leaving 13 bases of the junction unmatched. Germline loops: CDR1 MDHEN, CDR2 SYDVKM. There are 17 residues in the CDR3. The CDR3 sequence: CASSFPQGLAGAETQYF. The DNA for the CDR3 is TGTGCCAGCAGTTTCCCCCAGGGGTTAGCGGGGGCGGAGACCCAGTACTTC. Looking up the rest from reference TRBV28 and TRBJ2-5 gives the full variable domain: DVKVTQSSRYLVKRTGEKVFLECVQDMDHENMFWYRQDPGLGLRLIYFSYDVKMKEKGDIPEGYSVSREKKERFSLILESASTNQTSMYLCASSFPQGLAGAETQYFGPGTRLLVL.

The chain links TRBV15 to TRBJ2-1; 8 bases fit TRBD1. V lost 1 base, J lost 2 bases, and 1 base stayed unmatched. The CDR3 is 15 amino acids. Germline V gene data show CDR1 as LNHNV and CDR2 as YYDKDF (reference sequence). Here the CDR3 reads CATSRVQGAYNEQFF. For the CDR3, the DNA is TGTGCCACCAGCAGAGTACAGGGGGCCTACAATGAGCAGTTCTTC.

This clone was found once. This rearrangement joins TRBV7-3 to TRBJ2-2; D is possibly TRBD1 (6 bases). V lost 6 bases and J 8 bases, leaving 16 bases between the germline ends. The CDR3 contains 14 residues. CDR1 and CDR2 from the germline V gene are SGHTA and FQGTGA. In DNA, the CDR3 is TGTGCCAGCAGTTCCGACAGGAAAAATGGGGAGCTGTTTTTT. Amino acid sequence: CASSSDRKNGELFF.

This chain uses TRBV28 with TRBJ2-3; the D gene is possibly TRBD2 (6 bases). V was pared by 4 bases and J by 0 bases, with 8 bases between. The CDR3 covers 14 residues. CDR1 is MDHEN, CDR2 SYDVKM, per germline. The CDR3 spells CASSWGTSTDTQYF. In DNA form, the CDR3 reads TGTGCCAGCAGTTGGGGGACTAGCACAGATACGCAGTATTTT.

The genes are TRBV5-4 and TRBJ2-1; 7 bases line up with TRBD2. Germline V CDR1 and CDR2: SGHNT, YYREEE (reference sequence). With V trimmed by 2 bases and J by 1 base, 3 bases remained unmatched. This CDR3 is built from 15 residues. CDR3 in amino acids: CASSFFGGSYNEQFF. CDR3 bases: TGTGCCAGCAGCTTTTTCGGGGGGTCCTACAATGAGCAGTTCTTC.

The chain combines TRBV19 with TRBJ2-2; a weak D match, TRBD2 (6 bases). V was clipped by 4 bases and J by 5 bases, with 14 bases between them. CDR3 length: 15 residues. Germline-derived CDR1 and CDR2 are LNHDA and SQIVND (reference sequence). The DNA of the CDR3 is TGTGCCAGTAGTAGGGTCGGGAGCCTAACCGGGGAGCTGTTTTTT. Protein: CASSRVGSLTGELFF.

For this clone: A read error may account for a junction end that differs from germline. The CDR3 loop is CASSLARDRGSLNEQFF. CDR3 in DNA: TGTGCTAGCAGCTTAGCCCGGGACAGGGGTTCTTTGAATGAGCAGTTCTTC. The chain is built from TRBV7-7 and TRBJ2-1, with 10 nucleotides matching TRBD1. The CDR3 spans 17 residues. The germline CDR1 and CDR2 sequences are SSHAT and FNYEAQ (reference sequence).

This clone was picked up one time. This chain uses TRBV9 with TRBJ1-1; no firm D call. The CDR3 sequence is 12 residues long. Germline lookup yields CDR1 SGDLS and CDR2 YYNGEE. Deletions cut 0 bases from V and 3 bases from J, with 3 bases between. DNA of the CDR3: TGTGCCAGCAGCGTAGGTGACACTGAAGCTTTCTTT. Residues: CASSVGDTEAFF.

This sequence joins TRBV7-9 and TRBJ1-1, with 8 positions matching TRBD1. This CDR3 has 13 amino acids. CDR1 SEHNR and CDR2 FQNEAQ come from the germline V gene (reference sequence). The V segment lost 5 bases and the J segment 8 bases; nucleotides outside the gene matches: 7. Here the CDR3 DNA reads TGTGCCAGCAGCGGACAGGGAATGAGGGAAGCTTTCTTT. It is translated as CASSGQGMREAFF.

The genes are TRBV14 and TRBJ2-1; the D gene is possibly TRBD2 (5 bases). The V end was cut by 1 base, the J end by 3 bases, with 10 bases between. The CDR3 totals 15 residues. Germline-derived CDR1 and CDR2 are SGHDN and FVKESK. As DNA, the CDR3 is TGTGCCAGCAGCCAAGGCGACGGGAACTACAATGAGCAGTTCTTC. It yields the protein CASSQGDGNYNEQFF.

V gene TRBV7-9 combines with J gene TRBJ2-1; TRBD2 matches 7 bases. The CDR3 extends over 18 amino acids. J lost 2 bases, V lost 1 base, and 11 bases had no gene match. Germline CDR1 SEHNR, CDR2 FQNEAQ (reference sequence). The CDR3 sequence: CASSLGPPRESPYNEQFF. The CDR3 coding sequence is TGTGCCAGCAGCTTAGGGCCCCCGCGGGAGTCTCCCTACAATGAGCAGTTCTTC.

The J gene is TRBJ2-3, the V gene TRBV10-2; D is uncertain. The germline V gene has CDR1 WSHSY and CDR2 SAAADI. This CDR3 is built from 13 residues. Deletions cut 7 bases from V and 4 bases from J, with 12 bases between. The CDR3 DNA is TGCGCCAGCAAAGAGAGCCTCGCAGATACGCAGTATTTT. Translation: CASKESLADTQYF.

This sequence joins TRBV6-1 and TRBJ2-1; D not resolved. Per germline, CDR1 MNHNS and CDR2 SASEGT. V was trimmed by 6 bases and J by 8 bases, leaving 14 bases between them. The CDR3 totals 13 residues. The CDR3 nucleotides read TGTGCCAGCAGGCCCTCCACATCGGATGAGCAGTTCTTC. Translated: CASRPSTSDEQFF.

The V and J genes are TRBV19 and TRBJ1-1, with D uncertain. The CDR3 runs 12 residues. The germline CDR1 and CDR2 sequences are LNHDA and SQIVND (reference sequence). Trimming removed 5 bases from V and 7 bases from J, with 11 bases in between. In DNA form, the CDR3 reads TGTGCCAGTAGTTTTTTCAGCAGTGAAGCTTTCTTT. Translated: CASSFFSSEAFF.

This chain uses TRBV6-5 with TRBJ1-2; unclear D gene. The CDR3 is 15 amino acids. V was pared by 0 bases and J by 6 bases, with 14 bases between. Germline CDR1 reads MNHEY; CDR2 reads SVGAGI. The CDR3 DNA reads TGTGCCAGCAGTTACTCCCTCTATGGGATGGATGGCTACACCTTC. This gives the protein CASSYSLYGMDGYTF.

The V call is TRBV6-1, the J call TRBJ2-7, with D perhaps matching TRBD1 (6 bases). V gave up 3 bases and J gave up 1 base, with 10 bases separating them. CDR1 is MNHNS, CDR2 SASEGT, per germline. The length of the CDR3 is 14 residues. The CDR3 is CASSETGQSYEQYF. In DNA form, the CDR3 reads TGTGCCAGCAGTGAGACAGGCCAGTCCTACGAGCAGTACTTC.

This clone was counted between two and nine times. The V and J genes are TRBV5-1 and TRBJ1-6; no definite D call. This CDR3 is 14 amino acids long. The ends were cut back, 0 bases at V and 10 bases at J, with 11 bases in the middle. The V gene's germline CDR1 is SGHRS and CDR2 YFSETQ. Here the CDR3 reads CASSLEFGRSPLHF. The CDR3 nucleotides are TGCGCCAGCAGCTTGGAGTTTGGTAGGTCACCCCTCCACTTT.

Here the CDR3 DNA reads TGTGCCAGCAGCCTAGGAGGCATATCGAACACTGAAGCTTTCTTT. It is translated as CASSLGGISNTEAFF. This chain links TRBV7-6 with TRBJ1-1; no firm D call. The germline V gene encodes CDR1 SGHVS and CDR2 FNYEAQ. This CDR3 comprises 15 residues. V lost 5 bases and J 1 base, leaving 14 bases between the germline ends.

CDR3 DNA sequence: TGTGCCAGCAGTTCTAACGGACTAGTCGCAGATACGCAGTATTTT. Protein sequence: CASSSNGLVADTQYF. The chain recombines TRBV28 with TRBJ2-3; 7 bases are a match to TRBD2. The CDR3 has 15 residues. Germline lookup yields CDR1 MDHEN and CDR2 SYDVKM. With 4 bases clipped from V and 4 bases from J, the junction kept 8 bases outside the gene matches. The entire variable domain, with the rest obtained from reference TRBV28 and TRBJ2-3, is as follows: DVKVTQSSRYLVKRTGEKVFLECVQDMDHENMFWYRQDPGLGLRLIYFSYDVKMKEKGDIPEGYSVSREKKERFSLILESASTNQTSMYLCASSSNGLVADTQYFGPGTRLTVL.

The chain has TRBV5-5 and TRBJ1-1; possibly TRBD1 for D (5 bases). This CDR3 has 15 amino acids. Trimming removed 4 bases from V and 0 bases from J, with 13 bases in between. Germline CDR1 and CDR2: SGHKS and YYEKEE (reference sequence). CDR3 region: CASSLSDRMNTEAFF. The CDR3 region has the DNA TGTGCCAGCAGCCTGTCAGACAGAATGAACACTGAAGCTTTCTTT. Combining the CDR3 with reference TRBV5-5 and TRBJ1-1 gives the whole variable domain DAGVTQSPTHLIKTRGQQVTLRCSPISGHKSVSWYQQVLGQGPQFIFQYYEKEERGRGNFPDRFSARQFPNYSSELNVNALLLGDSALYLCASSLSDRMNTEAFFGQGTRLTVV.